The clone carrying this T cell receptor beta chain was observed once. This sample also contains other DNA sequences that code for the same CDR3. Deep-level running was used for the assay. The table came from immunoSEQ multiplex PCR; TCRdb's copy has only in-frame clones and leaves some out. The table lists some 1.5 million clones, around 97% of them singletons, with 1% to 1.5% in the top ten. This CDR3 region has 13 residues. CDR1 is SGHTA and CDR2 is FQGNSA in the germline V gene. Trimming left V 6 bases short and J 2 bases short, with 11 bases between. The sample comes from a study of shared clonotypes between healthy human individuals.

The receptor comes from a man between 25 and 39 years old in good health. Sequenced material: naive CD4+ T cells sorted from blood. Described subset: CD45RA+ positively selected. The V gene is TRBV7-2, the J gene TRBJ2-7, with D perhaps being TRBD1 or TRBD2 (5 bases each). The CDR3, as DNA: TGTGCCAGCAGTTTGGGACGCCCCTACGAGCAGTACTTC. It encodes CASSLGRPYEQYF.